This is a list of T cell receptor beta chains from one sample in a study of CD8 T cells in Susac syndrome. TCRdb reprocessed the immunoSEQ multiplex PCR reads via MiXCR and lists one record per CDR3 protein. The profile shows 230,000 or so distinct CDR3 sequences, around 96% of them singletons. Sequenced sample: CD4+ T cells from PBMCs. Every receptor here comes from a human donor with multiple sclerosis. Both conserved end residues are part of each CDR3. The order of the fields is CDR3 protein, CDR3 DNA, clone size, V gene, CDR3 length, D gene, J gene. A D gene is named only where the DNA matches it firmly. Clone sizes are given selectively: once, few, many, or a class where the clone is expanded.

cdr3_aa: CASSLMGWFNEQFF
cdr3_nt: TGTGCCAGCAGCTTGATGGGGTGGTTCAATGAGCAGTTCTTC
clone_size: -
v_call: TRBV5-6
cdr3_length: 14
d_call: -
j_call: TRBJ2-1

cdr3_aa: CASSLWMGAEAFF
cdr3_nt: TGTGCCAGCAGTCTTTGGATGGGAGCTGAAGCTTTCTTT
clone_size: -
v_call: TRBV27
cdr3_length: 13
d_call: -
j_call: TRBJ1-1

cdr3_aa: CSAREVRNEKLFF
cdr3_nt: TGCAGTGCTAGAGAAGTCAGAAATGAAAAACTGTTTTTT
clone_size: once
v_call: TRBV20-1
cdr3_length: 13
d_call: -
j_call: TRBJ1-4

cdr3_aa: CATSDSHSASTDTQYF
cdr3_nt: TGTGCCACCAGTGATTCCCACAGCGCGAGCACAGATACGCAGTATTTT
clone_size: -
v_call: TRBV24-1
cdr3_length: 16
d_call: -
j_call: TRBJ2-3

cdr3_aa: CASSLLRGEAFF
cdr3_nt: TGTGCCAGCAGTTTACTCAGGGGGGAAGCTTTCTTT
clone_size: -
v_call: TRBV12-3/TRBV12-4
cdr3_length: 12
d_call: TRBD1
j_call: TRBJ1-1

cdr3_aa: CASSANNYGYTF
cdr3_nt: TGTGCCAGTAGTGCAAATAACTATGGCTACACCTTC
clone_size: -
v_call: TRBV19
cdr3_length: 12
d_call: -
j_call: TRBJ1-2

cdr3_aa: CASSQVSTRGGAGETQYF
cdr3_nt: TGTGCCAGCAGCCAAGTATCTACGCGCGGGGGGGCGGGAGAGACCCAGTACTTC
clone_size: -
v_call: TRBV4-2
cdr3_length: 18
d_call: TRBD2
j_call: TRBJ2-5

cdr3_aa: CATSTRLAGGYEQYF
cdr3_nt: TGTGCCACCAGCACGAGACTAGCGGGAGGCTACGAGCAGTACTTC
clone_size: -
v_call: TRBV15
cdr3_length: 15
d_call: TRBD2
j_call: TRBJ2-7

cdr3_aa: CASSPKQFNQPQHF
cdr3_nt: TGTGCCAGCTCACCCAAGCAGTTCAATCAGCCCCAGCATTTT
clone_size: -
v_call: TRBV18
cdr3_length: 14
d_call: -
j_call: TRBJ1-5

cdr3_aa: CSVAAAGYGYTF
cdr3_nt: TGCAGCGTTGCGGCAGCCGGCTATGGCTACACCTTC
clone_size: few
v_call: TRBV29-1
cdr3_length: 12
d_call: -
j_call: TRBJ1-2

cdr3_aa: CASILIAGGPSNEQFF
cdr3_nt: TGTGCCAGCATCCTAATAGCGGGAGGGCCCTCGAATGAGCAGTTCTTC
clone_size: -
v_call: TRBV27
cdr3_length: 16
d_call: TRBD2
j_call: TRBJ2-1

cdr3_aa: CSVAGTTTDTQYF
cdr3_nt: TGCAGCGTTGCTGGGACTACCACAGATACGCAGTATTTT
clone_size: -
v_call: TRBV29-1
cdr3_length: 13
d_call: TRBD2
j_call: TRBJ2-3

cdr3_aa: CASSLASGSDTGELFF
cdr3_nt: TGCGCCAGCAGCTTGGCCTCGGGGTCGGACACCGGGGAGCTGTTTTTT
clone_size: -
v_call: TRBV5-1
cdr3_length: 16
d_call: -
j_call: TRBJ2-2

cdr3_aa: CASSDSREGNQPQHF
cdr3_nt: TGTGCCAGCAGTGACTCCAGGGAAGGAAATCAGCCCCAGCATTTT
clone_size: -
v_call: TRBV6-4
cdr3_length: 15
d_call: -
j_call: TRBJ1-5

cdr3_aa: CSARVGDRQFF
cdr3_nt: TGCAGTGCTAGAGTAGGGGACCGCCAGTTCTTC
clone_size: -
v_call: TRBV20-1
cdr3_length: 11
d_call: -
j_call: TRBJ2-1

cdr3_aa: CASSTTSGYNEQFF
cdr3_nt: TGTGCCAGCAGTACGACTAGCGGATACAATGAGCAGTTCTTC
clone_size: once
v_call: TRBV12-3/TRBV12-4
cdr3_length: 14
d_call: TRBD2
j_call: TRBJ2-1

cdr3_aa: CAWDPGQGLGNQPQHF
cdr3_nt: TGTGCCTGGGACCCGGGACAGGGTTTAGGCAATCAGCCCCAGCATTTT
clone_size: -
v_call: TRBV30
cdr3_length: 16
d_call: TRBD1
j_call: TRBJ1-5

cdr3_aa: CASARDRAGANVLTF
cdr3_nt: TGTGCCAGCGCGCGAGACAGGGCTGGGGCCAACGTCCTGACTTTC
clone_size: -
v_call: TRBV6-4
cdr3_length: 15
d_call: TRBD1
j_call: TRBJ2-6

cdr3_aa: CASSIGWGQPQHF
cdr3_nt: TGTGCCAGCAGTATCGGCTGGGGTCAGCCCCAGCATTTT
clone_size: -
v_call: TRBV2
cdr3_length: 13
d_call: -
j_call: TRBJ1-5

cdr3_aa: CASSLVTGTDTQYF
cdr3_nt: TGTGCCAGCAGCTTAGTCACCGGCACAGATACGCAGTATTTT
clone_size: -
v_call: TRBV7-9
cdr3_length: 14
d_call: -
j_call: TRBJ2-3

cdr3_aa: CSARGIVAGGDNEQFF
cdr3_nt: TGCAGTGCTAGGGGGATCGTTGCGGGAGGGGACAATGAGCAGTTCTTC
clone_size: -
v_call: TRBV20-1
cdr3_length: 16
d_call: TRBD2
j_call: TRBJ2-1

cdr3_aa: CSDRQTYNEQFF
cdr3_nt: TGCAGTGACAGACAGACCTACAATGAGCAGTTCTTC
clone_size: -
v_call: TRBV20-1
cdr3_length: 12
d_call: -
j_call: TRBJ2-1

cdr3_aa: CASSETDREKLFF
cdr3_nt: TGTGCCAGCAGTGAGACGGACCGCGAAAAACTGTTTTTT
clone_size: -
v_call: TRBV2
cdr3_length: 13
d_call: -
j_call: TRBJ1-4

cdr3_aa: CASSVAGYEQYF
cdr3_nt: TGCGCCAGCAGCGTTGCGGGGTACGAGCAGTACTTC
clone_size: -
v_call: TRBV5-1
cdr3_length: 12
d_call: -
j_call: TRBJ2-7

cdr3_aa: CASSAGLAGVAEQYF
cdr3_nt: TGTGCCAGCAGCGCAGGACTAGCGGGAGTGGCGGAGCAGTACTTC
clone_size: -
v_call: TRBV2
cdr3_length: 15
d_call: TRBD2
j_call: TRBJ2-7